The 22 T cell receptor beta chains below all came from one sample that was sequenced in a study of blood T cell repertoires in COVID-19. Generated by immunoSEQ multiplex PCR, the TCRdb table keeps only in-frame clones and is missing some. The sample lists approximately 150,000 clones, about 86% occurring once. The sample was peripheral blood. Every receptor here comes from a woman older than 75 with acute or convalescent COVID-19.

V usage is TRBV5-1 and J usage is TRBJ2-7; 8 bases agree with TRBD1. The trim removed 4 bases at V and 0 bases at J, leaving 9 bases unmatched. Germline V gives CDR1 SGHRS, CDR2 YFSETQ. The CDR3 covers 16 residues. CDR3 in DNA: TGCGCCAGCAGCGTTAACCCCACAGGGGGCTCCTACGAGCAGTACTTC. It specifies CASSVNPTGGSYEQYF. Based on the CDR3 plus reference TRBV5-1 and TRBJ2-7, the full variable domain is KAGVTQTPRYLIKTRGQQVTLSCSPISGHRSVSWYQQTPGQGLQFLFEYFSETQRNKGNFPGRFSGRQFSNSRSEMNVSTLELGDSALYLCASSVNPTGGSYEQYFGPGTRLTVT.

The genes are TRBV6-5 and TRBJ1-1; 10 nucleotides match TRBD1. V was pared by 6 bases and J by 7 bases, with 5 bases of the junction left unmatched. CDR1 MNHEY and CDR2 SVGAGI come from the germline V gene. The CDR3 sequence is 13 residues long. This chain's CDR3 is CASSKRDRGEAFF. DNA of the CDR3: TGTGCCAGCAGCAAACGGGACAGGGGTGAAGCTTTCTTT.

The chain employs TRBV7-5 and TRBJ2-1; TRBD2 is the table's D call and was not checked against the DNA. TRBV7-5 is described as a pseudogene. This CDR3 spans 21 amino acids. CDR3 DNA: TGTGCCAGAAGCTTAGCCGAAGTGGGGGCGGATTGCGGGAGGGCCTACAATGAGCAGTTCTTC. The encoded protein is CARSLAEVGADCGRAYNEQFF.

The chain is built from TRBV4-3 and TRBJ1-2, with 9 nucleotides matching TRBD1. Looked up from germline, CDR1 is LGHNA and CDR2 is YSLEER. There are 18 residues in the CDR3. The ends lost 3 bases at V and 8 bases at J; junction bases unmatched: 19. Here the CDR3 reads CASSQPLLLGQGMEGYTF. CDR3 in DNA: TGCGCCAGCAGCCAGCCGTTACTATTGGGACAGGGAATGGAAGGCTACACCTTC.

J is TRBJ1-2 and V is TRBV10-2, with 8 bases lining up with TRBD1. V was pared by 6 bases and J by 0 bases, with 15 bases of the junction left unmatched. The CDR3 contains 18 residues. Germline CDR1 WSHSY, CDR2 SAAADI. CDR3 DNA: TGCGCCAGCAGGGAGGACAGGGCCCGTCGTCGGGCTAACTATGGCTACACCTTC. Its protein product is CASREDRARRRANYGYTF.

This sequence joins TRBV6-1 and TRBJ2-1, with TRBD2 matching over 7 bases. CDR1 is MNHNS and CDR2 is SASEGT in the germline V gene. The CDR3 consists of 15 residues. The junction had 3 bases not matched to a gene; V was cut back by 1 base and J by 3 bases. This chain's CDR3 is CASSEGTSHYNEQFF. CDR3 sequence (DNA): TGTGCCAGCAGTGAAGGGACTAGTCACTACAATGAGCAGTTCTTC.

This sequence joins TRBV4-3 and TRBJ2-1, with D possibly being TRBD1 (6 bases). This CDR3 is 14 amino acids long. V was pared by 4 bases and J by 5 bases, with 12 bases between. CDR1 and CDR2 (germline): LGHNA, YSLEER. CDR3 amino acids: CASSLQQGNNEQFF. CDR3 DNA sequence: TGCGCCAGCAGCCTCCAACAGGGAAACAATGAGCAGTTCTTC.

The DNA of the CDR3 is TGTGCCAGCTCACCAGAACGGGATGATACGCAGTATTTT. This gives the protein CASSPERDDTQYF. The chain couples TRBV18 to TRBJ2-3; D may be TRBD2 (5 bases). V was pared by 2 bases and J by 6 bases, with 9 bases between. There are 13 residues in the CDR3. Germline lookup yields CDR1 KGHSH and CDR2 LQKENI.

The genes are TRBV7-2 and TRBJ1-2; D call uncertain. V gave up 5 bases and J gave up 8 bases, with 21 bases separating them. This CDR3 has 15 residues. Germline V CDR1 and CDR2: SGHTA, FQGNSA. In DNA, the CDR3 is TGTGCCAGCAGCATTCGGGCGGGCCCGTCAGAAGGCTACACCTTC. Translation gives CASSIRAGPSEGYTF.

The chain has TRBV11-2 and TRBJ2-7; tentatively, D is TRBD2 (6 bases). CDR1 and CDR2 (germline): SGHAT, FQNNGV. V was trimmed by 2 bases and J by 1 base, leaving 21 bases between them. The CDR3 contains 18 residues. CDR3 residues: CASSLTGPGLQTSYEQYF. CDR3 nucleotides: TGTGCCAGCAGCTTAACGGGCCCGGGACTCCAAACTTCCTACGAGCAGTACTTC.

The rearrangement links TRBV18 to TRBJ2-5, with a possible D match to TRBD2 (5 bases). Germline loops: CDR1 KGHSH, CDR2 LQKENI. CDR3 length equals 14 residues. V was cut by 4 bases and J by 9 bases, with 18 bases left in between. CDR3 sequence: CASSLQAEELAQYF. The CDR3 DNA sequence: TGTGCCAGCTCACTACAAGCGGAAGAGTTGGCCCAGTACTTC.

V and J are TRBV19 and TRBJ2-6; D gene uncertain. Trimming removed 5 bases from V and 0 bases from J, with 8 bases in between. Germline CDR1 reads LNHDA; CDR2 reads SQIVND (reference sequence). CDR3 size: 15 residues. Written as DNA, the CDR3 is TGTGCCAGTAGTTCCGGGTTCTCTGGGGCCAACGTCCTGACTTTC. Encoded protein: CASSSGFSGANVLTF.

The rearrangement joins TRBV29-1 to TRBJ2-3; the match to TRBD2 covers 9 bases. CDR1 and CDR2 (germline): SQVTM, ANQGSEA. The V and J ends lost 1 base and 2 bases, in that order; junction bases with no gene match: 4. CDR3 length: 15 amino acids. The CDR3 loop is CSVEGLAGATDTQYF. The DNA of the CDR3 is TGCAGCGTTGAAGGTTTAGCGGGGGCCACAGATACGCAGTATTTT.

As concerns this clone: This same CDR3 is encoded by further DNA sequences in the sample. The V call is TRBV14, the J call TRBJ1-1; D gene ambiguous. The germline gives CDR1 SGHDN, CDR2 FVKESK. This CDR3 spans 13 amino acids. The V and J ends lost 1 base and 1 base respectively, with 4 bases between them. CDR3 amino acids: CASSQGQNTEAFF. DNA of the CDR3: TGTGCCAGCAGCCAAGGACAGAACACTGAAGCTTTCTTT. The full variable domain, rest sourced from reference TRBV14 and TRBJ1-1, is EAGVTQFPSHSVIEKGQTVTLRCDPISGHDNLYWYRRVMGKEIKFLLHFVKESKQDESGMPNNRFLAERTGGTYSTLKVQPAELEDSGVYFCASSQGQNTEAFFGQGTRLTVV.

The CDR3 reads CAWKREFSDEKLFF. The DNA for the CDR3 is TGTGCCTGGAAGAGGGAGTTTTCGGATGAAAAACTGTTTTTT. This chain connects TRBV30 to TRBJ1-4; D is undetermined. V gave up 4 bases and J gave up 6 bases, with 15 bases separating them. The length of the CDR3 is 14 residues. Per the germline V gene, CDR1 is GTSNPN and CDR2 is SVGIG (reference sequence).

The rearrangement joins TRBV7-3 to TRBJ2-4; tentative D call: TRBD2 (6 bases). Germline V CDR1 and CDR2: SGHTA, FQGTGA. The CDR3 consists of 13 residues. Between the trimmed V and J ends, which lost 5 bases and 9 bases, there was a span of 14 bases. The CDR3 loop is CASSHGTEGIQYF. In DNA form, the CDR3 reads TGTGCCAGCAGCCACGGGACTGAAGGCATTCAGTACTTC.

This chain links TRBV19 with TRBJ2-1; the match to TRBD2 covers 10 bases. Per the germline V gene, CDR1 is LNHDA and CDR2 is SQIVND (reference sequence). This CDR3 contains 15 residues. V trimming: 1 base; J trimming: 7 bases; junction bases outside the gene matches: 4. CDR3 sequence (DNA): TGTGCCAGTAGTATAGGCCTAGCGGGGGTAAATGAGCAGTTCTTC. It translates to CASSIGLAGVNEQFF. Based on the CDR3 plus reference TRBV19 and TRBJ2-1, the full variable domain is DGGITQSPKYLFRKEGQNVTLSCEQNLNHDAMYWYRQDPGQGLRLIYYSQIVNDFQKGDIAEGYSVSREKKESFPLTVTSAQKNPTAFYLCASSIGLAGVNEQFFGPGTRLTVL.

This rearrangement joins TRBV5-1 to TRBJ2-7, with a possible D match to TRBD2 (5 bases). CDR1 and CDR2 (germline): SGHRS, YFSETQ. The CDR3 spans 14 residues. Trimming took 4 bases from V and 7 from J, leaving 18 bases between them. CDR3 loop: CASSQDVGIREQYF. CDR3 DNA: TGCGCCAGCAGCCAGGACGTCGGGATACGGGAGCAGTACTTC.

The chain couples TRBV19 to TRBJ2-1; the match to TRBD1 covers 8 bases. From germline, CDR1 is LNHDA and CDR2 SQIVND (reference sequence). V gave up 4 bases and J gave up 2 bases; unmatched junction bases: 7. This CDR3 is built from 16 residues. The DNA for the CDR3 is TGTGCCAGTAGTACTTCGGGACAGGCCCCCTACAATGAGCAGTTCTTC. Amino acids: CASSTSGQAPYNEQFF.

DNA for the CDR3: TGTGCCAGCAGCGCCGGGACTAGCGGTTACAATGAGCAGTTCTTC. Residues: CASSAGTSGYNEQFF. This sequence joins TRBV9 and TRBJ2-1, with 11 bases that match TRBD2. The CDR3 sequence is 15 residues long. Germline V CDR1 and CDR2: SGDLS, YYNGEE. The V segment lost 3 bases and the J segment 4 bases; nucleotides outside the gene matches: 3.

This clone has just one count. The genes are TRBV6-5 and TRBJ2-1; TRBD1 matches 12 bases. The ends lost 10 bases at V and 7 bases at J; junction bases unmatched: 5. Germline CDR1 and CDR2: MNHEY and SVGAGI. The CDR3 is 13 amino acids. DNA of the CDR3: TGTGCCACCCCGGGACAGGGGGCTAATGAGCAGTTCTTC. It encodes CATPGQGANEQFF.

The rearrangement links TRBV6-5 to TRBJ1-5; D is unresolved. Germline lookup yields CDR1 MNHEY and CDR2 SVGAGI. The V and J ends lost 6 bases and 4 bases respectively, with 13 bases between them. This CDR3 has 14 amino acids. This CDR3 is CASRYETRNQPQHF. CDR3 sequence (DNA): TGTGCCAGCAGGTACGAGACAAGGAATCAGCCCCAGCATTTT.